These 27 T cell receptor beta chains were all obtained from the same sample, sequenced in a study of vaccination and CD4 T cells after COVID-19. These receptors have no known antigen. The Oncomine TCR Beta short-read assay was applied to DNA of cultured CD4+ T cells. TCRdb re-derived calls from the PCR reads in MiXCR, one entry per CDR3 protein. The sample has fewer than 4,500 distinct CDR3 sequences, over 25% seen once. Noted treatment: approximately nine-day PBMC culture with coronavirus spike peptide pools or control peptides (ViraFEST assay). Sequencing used CD4+ T cells from blood, cultured in vitro. These receptors were collected from a human donor who had recovered from COVID-19.

A few counts support this clonotype. This chain uses TRBV20-1 with TRBJ2-5, with D possibly being TRBD1 or TRBD2 (5 bases each). Germline CDR1 and CDR2: DFQATT and SNEGSKA (reference sequence). The length of the CDR3 is 14 residues. V lost 5 bases, J lost 3 bases, and 16 bases lay in between. This CDR3 reads CSASPGRLEETQYF. The CDR3 DNA sequence: TGCAGTGCTTCCCCGGGACGGTTAGAAGAGACCCAGTACTTC.

The CDR3 nucleotides are TGTGCCAGCAGCTACCATAGCGGGGGGGGGAACAATGAGCAGTTCTTC. This codes for CASSYHSGGGNNEQFF. The chain has TRBV7-8 and TRBJ2-1; 11 nucleotides line up with TRBD2. Per germline, CDR1 SGHVS and CDR2 FQNEAQ. Trimming removed 4 bases from V and 5 bases from J; junction bases left unmatched: 7. The CDR3 length is 16 residues.

This clonotype showed up just a few times. This chain joins TRBV2 and TRBJ2-3; 12 positions match TRBD2. The CDR3 is 16 amino acids. The trim removed 6 bases at V and 2 bases at J, leaving 6 bases unmatched. The germline V gene has CDR1 SNHLY and CDR2 FYNNEI. The CDR3: CASRRTSGGTTDTQYF. Written as DNA, the CDR3 is TGTGCCAGCAGGCGAACTAGCGGGGGGACCACAGATACGCAGTATTTT.

This clonotype was observed a handful of times. The rearrangement uses TRBV7-2 and TRBJ1-2; 9 bases agree with TRBD1. CDR3 length: 16 amino acids. V shed 1 base, J shed 4 bases, and the junction held 7 bases outside the gene matches. CDR1 SGHTA and CDR2 FQGNSA come from the germline V gene. CDR3: CASSLGGQGSSYGYTF. The CDR3 coding sequence is TGTGCCAGCAGCTTAGGGGGACAGGGTTCCAGCTATGGCTACACCTTC.

The gene calls are TRBV20-1 and TRBJ1-6, with 8 bases fitting TRBD1. CDR1 DFQATT and CDR2 SNEGSKA come from the germline V gene (reference sequence). Trimming at V came to 1 base and at J to 5 bases, leaving 4 bases not matched to a gene. The CDR3 has 15 residues. The CDR3 DNA follows: TGCAGTGCTAGAGTTCAGGGGGCTGATAATTCACCCCTCCACTTT. Protein: CSARVQGADNSPLHF.

J is TRBJ2-5 and V is TRBV10-3, with D perhaps TRBD1 (6 bases). CDR1 and CDR2 (germline): ENHRY, SYGVKD. The germline V and J ends were trimmed by 3 bases and 3 bases, with 11 bases remaining between them. CDR3 length equals 14 residues. The CDR3 nucleotides read TGTGCCATCAGTGACACGGACAGAGAAGAGACCCAGTACTTC. It yields the protein CAISDTDREETQYF.

The genes are TRBV5-1 and TRBJ1-2; 10 bases align to TRBD1. Trimming at V came to 0 bases and at J to 1 base, leaving 9 bases not matched to a gene. This CDR3 spans 18 amino acids. Germline V gene sequence: CDR1 SGHRS, CDR2 YFSETQ. The CDR3 DNA sequence: TGCGCCAGCAGCTTGGGGGGGACAGGGGCAAAAATTAACTATGGCTACACCTTC. Protein sequence: CASSLGGTGAKINYGYTF.

The chain links TRBV12-3 or TRBV12-4 to TRBJ2-5, with D tentatively TRBD1 or TRBD2 (5 bases each). This CDR3 is built from 15 residues. The V end was cut by 7 bases, the J end by 7 bases, with 22 bases between. CDR3 sequence: CASTGGTPTHGTQYF. The CDR3 DNA is TGTGCCAGCACGGGTGGGACGCCGACCCACGGGACCCAGTACTTC.

The V call is TRBV10-3, the J call TRBJ1-6; D might be TRBD1 (5 bases). There are 13 residues in the CDR3. The germline CDR1 and CDR2 sequences are ENHRY and SYGVKD. V was clipped by 7 bases and J by 9 bases, with 13 bases between them. The CDR3, as DNA: TGTGCCATCACGCGGGACTTAAGTTCACCCCTCCACTTT. The encoded protein is CAITRDLSSPLHF.

The V gene is TRBV30, the J gene TRBJ2-5; no clear D gene. Germline values: CDR1 GTSNPN, CDR2 SVGIG (reference sequence). V lost 1 base to trimming and J lost 6 bases, with 12 bases between them. The CDR3 is made up of 13 amino acids. Written as DNA, the CDR3 is TGTGCCTGGAGTGCTGAGATAACCCAGACCCAGTACTTC. Its protein product is CAWSAEITQTQYF.

The rearrangement joins TRBV20-1 to TRBJ2-1; 8 bases fit TRBD2. The V gene's germline CDR1 is DFQATT and CDR2 SNEGSKA (reference sequence). The CDR3 totals 16 residues. V shed 3 bases, J shed 7 bases, and the junction held 14 bases outside the gene matches. The CDR3 region has the DNA TGCAGTGCTAGGGTCTGGCGGATAACGGGGGGGAATGAGCAGTTCTTC. Translating it yields CSARVWRITGGNEQFF.

This clonotype was detected a few times. This chain joins TRBV6-5 and TRBJ1-2, with 7 positions matching TRBD1. Germline V gene sequence: CDR1 MNHEY, CDR2 SVGAGI. The CDR3 consists of 14 residues. V was clipped by 3 bases and J by 8 bases; unmatched bases: 9. CDR3 sequence (DNA): TGTGCCAGCAGTTATTCCGGGACAGTCGGCGGCTACACCTTC. Protein product: CASSYSGTVGGYTF.

The table lists this clonotype with a few counts. V gene TRBV12-3 or TRBV12-4 combines with J gene TRBJ2-5; D is perhaps TRBD2 (5 bases). This CDR3 has 11 amino acids. Between the trimmed V and J ends, which lost 6 bases and 6 bases, there was a span of 8 bases. The CDR3 is CASRRGQTQYF. The CDR3 bases are TGTGCCAGCAGACGCGGGCAGACCCAGTACTTC.

This clonotype occurred a few times. The chain is built from TRBV27 and TRBJ2-3; weak D call: TRBD2 (6 bases). The CDR3 extends over 18 amino acids. Trimming removed 0 bases at V and 6 bases at J, with 22 bases between. From germline, CDR1 is MNHEY and CDR2 SMNVEV (reference sequence). This CDR3 is CASSLSAGSSVKWDTQYF. In nucleotides, the CDR3 is TGTGCCAGCAGTTTATCGGCGGGGTCTAGCGTGAAGTGGGATACGCAGTATTTT.

This clonotype is labeled medium-sized (0.01 to 0.1%). This rearrangement joins TRBV27 to TRBJ2-7; D is perhaps TRBD2 (5 bases). Germline-derived CDR1 and CDR2 are MNHEY and SMNVEV (reference sequence). Trimming took off 7 bases at V and 0 bases at J, with 16 bases between the two ends. The CDR3 is 15 residues long. The CDR3 loop reads CASTPIGVTSYEQYF. For the CDR3, the DNA is TGTGCCAGCACTCCCATCGGGGTCACCTCCTACGAGCAGTACTTC.

This clonotype has just a few counts. The gene calls are TRBV6-1 and TRBJ1-2; D is perhaps TRBD1 (6 bases). The germline V gene has CDR1 MNHNS and CDR2 SASEGT. This CDR3 comprises 15 residues. V lost 6 bases and J lost 6, with 20 bases in between. CDR3 sequence reads: CASSPRQAIFDGYTF. The CDR3 bases are TGTGCCAGCAGCCCCAGACAGGCGATCTTTGATGGCTACACCTTC.

This clonotype ranks as large. The chain recombines TRBV20-1 with TRBJ2-2; 12 nucleotides match TRBD1. Per the germline V gene, CDR1 is DFQATT and CDR2 is SNEGSKA (reference sequence). The junction had 6 bases not matched to a gene; V was cut back by 6 bases and J by 4 bases. The CDR3 is 15 residues long. The CDR3 here is CSARGQGALTGELFF. CDR3 bases: TGCAGTGCCAGGGGACAGGGGGCACTCACCGGGGAGCTGTTTTTT.

The rearrangement joins TRBV30 to TRBJ1-2; the D gene is possibly TRBD1 (5 bases). The germline V and J ends were trimmed by 2 bases and 4 bases, with 11 bases remaining between them. Germline V gene lookup returns CDR1 GTSNPN and CDR2 SVGIG (reference sequence). The CDR3 is 13 amino acids. The CDR3 protein is CAWSMRGAYGYTF. CDR3 DNA: TGTGCCTGGAGTATGCGAGGGGCCTATGGCTACACCTTC.

The chain recombines TRBV2 with TRBJ2-2; 9 bases fit TRBD1. Germline CDR1 is SNHLY and CDR2 is FYNNEI. The CDR3 totals 16 residues. Trimming at V came to 5 bases and at J to 1 base, leaving 5 bases not matched to a gene. The CDR3 nucleotides read TGTGCCAGCAGTATACAGGGGGCTAAGAACACCGGGGAGCTGTTTTTT. The encoded protein is CASSIQGAKNTGELFF.

This clonotype was counted a few times. This sequence joins TRBV11-2 and TRBJ2-3; D gene ambiguous. This CDR3 spans 16 amino acids. The germline CDR1 and CDR2 sequences are SGHAT and FQNNGV. Trimming shortened V by 0 bases and J by 2 bases, and 12 bases separated the two germline ends. CDR3 protein: CASSLDRGFTTDTQYF. The CDR3 bases are TGTGCCAGCAGCTTAGATCGAGGCTTCACCACAGATACGCAGTATTTT. The full variable domain, its missing parts supplied by reference TRBV11-2 and TRBJ2-3, is EAGVAQSPRYKIIEKRQSVAFWCNPISGHATLYWYQQILGQGPKLLIQFQNNGVVDDSQLPKDRFSAERLKGVDSTLKIQPAKLEDSAVYLCASSLDRGFTTDTQYFGPGTRLTVL.

The sample holds a few counts of this clonotype. The chain carries TRBV20-1 and TRBJ1-3; no clear D. CDR1 is DFQATT and CDR2 is SNEGSKA in the germline V gene (reference sequence). The V gene lost 0 bases and the J gene lost 1 base, with 1 base spanning the gap. This CDR3 comprises 12 residues. The CDR3 reads CSARESGNTIYF. The DNA for the CDR3 is TGCAGTGCTAGAGAATCTGGAAACACCATATATTTT.

Judged by abundance, this clonotype is hyperexpanded (1% or more). An end of the junction differs from the germline gene, which may be a read error. The chain joins TRBV12-3 or TRBV12-4 to TRBJ1-1; tentatively, D is TRBD1 (6 bases). This CDR3 comprises 13 residues. The CDR3 loop reads CASSLGGRFEAFF. The CDR3 nucleotides are TGTGCCAGCAGCTTAGGGGGGCGATTTGAAGCTTTCTTT.

The table lists this clonotype with a few counts. The chain recombines TRBV12-3 or TRBV12-4 with TRBJ1-1; D call uncertain. The CDR3 extends over 13 amino acids. Trimming cost V 7 bases and J 4 bases, with 13 bases left between them. CDR3 residues: CASTPGSPTEAFF. In DNA, the CDR3 is TGTGCCAGCACGCCCGGGAGTCCCACTGAAGCTTTCTTT.

The rearrangement uses TRBV14 and TRBJ2-1; tentatively, D is TRBD1 or TRBD2 (6 bases each). Between the trimmed V and J ends, which lost 2 bases and 8 bases, there was a span of 16 bases. The V gene's germline CDR1 is SGHDN and CDR2 FVKESK. This CDR3 has 15 amino acids. This CDR3 reads CASSQHFGGSYEQFF. CDR3 sequence (DNA): TGTGCCAGCAGCCAACACTTCGGGGGCTCCTATGAGCAGTTCTTC.

V usage is TRBV12-3 or TRBV12-4 and J usage is TRBJ1-5; 7 bases are a match to TRBD1. The length of the CDR3 is 15 residues. V was pared by 5 bases and J by 0 bases, with 4 bases of the junction left unmatched. For the CDR3, the DNA is TGTGCCAGCAGTACGACAGGGAGTAGCAATCAGCCCCAGCATTTT. Its protein is CASSTTGSSNQPQHF.

The CDR3 region has the DNA TGTGCCAGCATGCTCAGGGTCTACAATGAGCAGTTCTTC. Protein sequence: CASMLRVYNEQFF. V is TRBV2 and J is TRBJ2-1, with a tentative D call TRBD1 (5 bases). V lost 7 bases to trimming and J lost 3 bases, with 10 bases between them. The CDR3 totals 13 residues. In germline, CDR1 is SNHLY, CDR2 FYNNEI.

This clonotype was counted a few times. The rearrangement links TRBV6-1 to TRBJ1-6; 9 bases align to TRBD1. Germline CDR1 is MNHNS and CDR2 is SASEGT. This CDR3 comprises 15 residues. Trimming at V came to 5 bases and at J to 5 bases, leaving 4 bases not matched to a gene. The CDR3 region is CASSIQGADNSPLHF. CDR3 DNA sequence: TGTGCCAGCAGTATACAGGGGGCCGATAATTCACCCCTCCACTTT.